These T cell receptor beta chains were read from a single sample in a study of cytotoxic CD8 clonotypes in ibrutinib-treated CLL. Only in-frame clones appear in the TCRdb table, and some are missing; sequencing was by immunoSEQ multiplex PCR. The data show about 140,000 clones, 70% to 80% seen once. The input for sequencing was PBMCs, taken after 12 months of ibrutinib treatment. The receptors shown here come from a human donor with chronic lymphocytic leukemia. Each CDR3 is given with its conserved first and last residue. D genes are given only for firm matches. Only some rows state a clone size, as once, few, many or a class for expanded clones.

v_call	clone_size	j_call	d_call	cdr3_aa	cdr3_nt
TRBV30	few	TRBJ1-1	.	CAWSLLNTEAFF	TGTGCCTGGAGTCTGCTGAACACTGAAGCTTTCTTT
TRBV19	.	TRBJ2-7	TRBD2	CASMSSGGSYEQYF	TGTGCCAGTATGAGTAGCGGGGGCTCCTACGAGCAGTACTTC
TRBV27	.	TRBJ2-3	TRBD2	CASSFSGASGRDTQYF	TGTGCCAGCAGTTTTTCTGGGGCTAGCGGGAGAGATACGCAGTATTTT
TRBV6-4	.	TRBJ1-2	.	CASTPTALYGYTF	TGTGCCAGCACTCCGACAGCCCTCTATGGCTACACCTTC
TRBV4-2	.	TRBJ1-3	.	CASSQDPMRGVDSGNTIYF	TGTGCCAGCAGCCAAGACCCAATGCGTGGGGTCGACTCTGGAAACACCATATATTTT
TRBV27	.	TRBJ1-4	TRBD1	CASTGQGLLGEKLFF	TGTGCCAGCACGGGACAGGGACTGCTGGGTGAAAAACTGTTTTTT
TRBV7-6	.	TRBJ1-3	.	CASSLAEDGSGGNTIYF	TGTGCCAGCAGCTTAGCGGAGGACGGTTCGGGGGGAAACACCATATATTTT
TRBV4-2	.	TRBJ2-3	TRBD2	CASSQDGLAGDTQYF	TGTGCCAGCAGCCAAGACGGACTAGCAGGTGATACGCAGTATTTT
TRBV5-1	.	TRBJ1-4	.	CASSVQRNEKLFF	TGCGCCAGCAGCGTCCAGCGTAATGAAAAACTGTTTTTT
TRBV19	.	TRBJ2-7	.	CASTRGANSYEQYF	TGTGCCAGTACTCGCGGGGCAAACTCCTACGAGCAGTACTTC
TRBV11-1	.	TRBJ1-1	TRBD1	CASSFTGVMNTEAFF	TGTGCCAGCAGCTTCACAGGGGTTATGAACACTGAAGCTTTCTTT
TRBV9	.	TRBJ2-2	TRBD2	CASSVYGTSGIGGELFF	TGTGCCAGCAGCGTCTATGGGACTAGCGGGATCGGCGGGGAGCTGTTTTTT
TRBV5-6	.	TRBJ1-4	.	CASSFSDSREKLFF	TGTGCCAGCAGCTTCTCGGACAGTAGGGAAAAACTGTTTTTT
TRBV7-2	.	TRBJ2-1	TRBD1	CASSPRQGLEEQFF	TGTGCCAGCAGTCCTCGACAGGGTTTAGAGGAGCAGTTCTTC
TRBV18	.	TRBJ1-5	TRBD1	CASSPDRDQPQHF	TGTGCCAGCTCTCCGGACAGGGATCAGCCCCAGCATTTT
TRBV19	few	TRBJ2-7	.	CASRWRDRFSYEQYF	TGTGCCAGTAGATGGCGGGACAGATTCTCCTACGAGCAGTACTTC
TRBV27	.	TRBJ1-5	.	CASSLSWGLPINQPQHF	TGTGCCAGCAGTTTATCGTGGGGTCTTCCTATCAATCAGCCCCAGCATTTT
TRBV7-2	.	TRBJ2-3	.	CASSDGHRWKYF	TGTGCCAGCAGCGATGGACACAGATGGAAATATTTT
TRBV28	.	TRBJ1-2	TRBD1	CASSLGQGIYGYTF	TGTGCCAGCAGTTTAGGACAGGGGATATATGGCTACACCTTC
TRBV25-1	.	TRBJ1-3	.	CASSQASGNTIYF	TGTGCCAGCAGCCAAGCATCTGGAAACACCATATATTTT
TRBV9	few	TRBJ1-1	.	CASASGILNTEAFF	TGTGCCAGCGCCTCAGGGATCCTGAACACTGAAGCTTTCTTT
TRBV5-6	.	TRBJ2-2	.	CASSFRPGELFF	TGTGCCAGCAGCTTTCGCCCCGGGGAGCTGTTTTTT
TRBV6-5	.	TRBJ2-7	.	CASSFDNRELIEQYF	TGTGCCAGCAGCTTCGACAACAGGGAACTGATCGAGCAGTACTTC
TRBV27	.	TRBJ2-5	.	CASSLSQGFGETQYF	TGTGCCAGCAGTTTATCTCAGGGCTTCGGGGAGACCCAGTACTTC
TRBV18	.	TRBJ2-3	.	CASSPRARTDTQYF	TGTGCCAGCTCACCAAGAGCACGCACAGATACGCAGTATTTT
TRBV27	once	TRBJ2-1	.	CASSLTFRNEQFF	TGTGCCAGCAGTTTAACCTTTAGGAATGAGCAGTTCTTC
TRBV6-5	.	TRBJ2-5	.	CASSRSGTLQETQYF	TGTGCCAGCAGTCGCTCCGGGACTCTACAAGAGACCCAGTACTTC
TRBV5-6	.	TRBJ2-7	.	CANSPPGGGTGSYEQYF	TGTGCCAACAGCCCCCCTGGAGGCGGTACTGGTAGCTACGAGCAGTACTTC
TRBV6-1	.	TRBJ2-3	.	CASSVLGRGRTDTQYF	TGTGCCAGCAGTGTTTTGGGCAGGGGTAGAACAGATACGCAGTATTTT
TRBV25-1	.	TRBJ2-2	TRBD2	CASRGGVYTGELFF	TGTGCCAGCAGGGGAGGGGTGTATACCGGGGAGCTGTTTTTT
TRBV7-2	.	TRBJ2-5	.	CASSLARPVAREQYF	TGTGCCAGCAGCTTAGCTCGGCCCGTCGCGCGTGAGCAGTACTTC
TRBV13	.	TRBJ1-4	.	CASSLGGALIEKLFF	TGTGCCAGCAGCTTGGGCGGGGCATTAATTGAAAAACTGTTTTTT
TRBV6-6	.	TRBJ2-1	TRBD2	CASSFTSGMVYNEQFF	TGTGCCAGCAGTTTTACTAGCGGGATGGTCTACAATGAGCAGTTCTTC
TRBV28	.	TRBJ2-7	TRBD2	CASTLQEASGHEQYF	TGTGCCAGCACCCTACAAGAGGCTAGCGGGCACGAGCAGTACTTC
TRBV30	.	TRBJ2-2	.	CAWSVYGRAGELFF	TGTGCCTGGAGTGTATATGGCAGGGCCGGGGAGCTGTTTTTT
TRBV2	.	TRBJ2-1	.	CASTFGNEQFF	TGTGCCAGCACCTTTGGCAATGAGCAGTTCTTC
TRBV9	.	TRBJ1-2	TRBD1	CASSGAGMTGLDGYTF	TGTGCCAGCAGCGGAGCCGGCATGACAGGGTTGGATGGCTACACCTTC
TRBV19	.	TRBJ2-2	.	CASSTQGWELFF	TGTGCCAGTAGTACACAGGGTTGGGAGCTGTTTTTT
TRBV18	.	TRBJ1-1	.	CASSPREGGNTEAFF	TGTGCCAGCTCACCCCGAGAGGGGGGGAACACTGAAGCTTTCTTT
TRBV2	.	TRBJ2-1	.	CASSEGRQYYNEQFF	TGTGCCAGCAGTGAAGGGAGACAGTACTACAATGAGCAGTTCTTC
TRBV19	.	TRBJ2-3	.	CASRYRATDTQYF	TGTGCCAGTAGGTACAGGGCAACAGATACGCAGTATTTT
TRBV7-9	.	TRBJ1-6	TRBD1	CASSSWGQLGTLHF	TGTGCCAGCAGCTCCTGGGGACAGCTCGGAACCCTCCACTTT
TRBV6-5	.	TRBJ2-1	.	CASSGSYNEQFF	TGTGCCAGCAGTGGATCCTACAATGAGCAGTTCTTC